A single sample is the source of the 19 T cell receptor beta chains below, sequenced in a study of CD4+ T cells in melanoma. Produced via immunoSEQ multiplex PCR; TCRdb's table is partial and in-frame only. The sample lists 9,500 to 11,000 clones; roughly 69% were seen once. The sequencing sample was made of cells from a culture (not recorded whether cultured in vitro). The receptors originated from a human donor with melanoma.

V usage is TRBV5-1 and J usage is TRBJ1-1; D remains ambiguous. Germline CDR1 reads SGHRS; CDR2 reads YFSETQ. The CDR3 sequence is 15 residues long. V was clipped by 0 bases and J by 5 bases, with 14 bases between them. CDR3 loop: CASSLAPPMGTEAFF. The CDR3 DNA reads TGCGCCAGCAGCTTGGCCCCACCCATGGGGACTGAAGCTTTCTTT. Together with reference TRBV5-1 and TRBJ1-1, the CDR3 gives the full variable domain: KAGVTQTPRYLIKTRGQQVTLSCSPISGHRSVSWYQQTPGQGLQFLFEYFSETQRNKGNFPGRFSGRQFSNSRSEMNVSTLELGDSALYLCASSLAPPMGTEAFFGQGTRLTVV.

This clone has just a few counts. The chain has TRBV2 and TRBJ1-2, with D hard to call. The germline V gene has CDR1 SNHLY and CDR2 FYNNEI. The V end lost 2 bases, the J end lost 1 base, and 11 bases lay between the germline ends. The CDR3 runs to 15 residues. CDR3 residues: CASSEPHLGNYGYTF. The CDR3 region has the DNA TGTGCCAGCAGTGAACCCCATTTGGGTAACTATGGCTACACCTTC.

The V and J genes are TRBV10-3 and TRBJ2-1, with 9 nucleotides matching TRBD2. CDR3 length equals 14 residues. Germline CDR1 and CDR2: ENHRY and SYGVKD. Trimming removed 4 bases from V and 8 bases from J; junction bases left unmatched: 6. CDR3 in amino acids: CAISAASGVYEQFF. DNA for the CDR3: TGTGCCATCAGTGCGGCTAGCGGGGTCTATGAGCAGTTCTTC.

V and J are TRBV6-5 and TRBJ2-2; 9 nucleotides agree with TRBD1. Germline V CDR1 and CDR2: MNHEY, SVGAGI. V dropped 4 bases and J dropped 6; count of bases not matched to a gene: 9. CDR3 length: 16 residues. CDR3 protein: CASSSSGTGLAGELFF. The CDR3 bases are TGTGCCAGCAGTTCCTCCGGGACAGGGTTGGCCGGGGAGCTGTTTTTT.

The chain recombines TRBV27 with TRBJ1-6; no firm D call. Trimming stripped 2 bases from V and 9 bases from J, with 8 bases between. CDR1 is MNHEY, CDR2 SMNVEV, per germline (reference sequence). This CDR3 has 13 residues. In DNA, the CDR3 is TGTGCCAGCAGTTTAAAAGGACGTTCACCCCTCCACTTT. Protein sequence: CASSLKGRSPLHF.

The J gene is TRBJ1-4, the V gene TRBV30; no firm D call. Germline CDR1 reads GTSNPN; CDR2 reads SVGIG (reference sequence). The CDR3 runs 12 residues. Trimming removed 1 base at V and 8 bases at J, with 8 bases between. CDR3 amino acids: CAWSAIKEKLFF. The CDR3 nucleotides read TGTGCCTGGAGTGCTATCAAGGAAAAACTGTTTTTT.

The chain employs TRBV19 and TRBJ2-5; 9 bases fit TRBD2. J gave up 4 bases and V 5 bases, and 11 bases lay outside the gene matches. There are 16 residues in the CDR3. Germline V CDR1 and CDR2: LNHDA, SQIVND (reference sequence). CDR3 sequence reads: CASSPYWSGGSETQYF. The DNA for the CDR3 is TGTGCCAGTAGTCCCTATTGGAGCGGGGGGTCAGAGACCCAGTACTTC.

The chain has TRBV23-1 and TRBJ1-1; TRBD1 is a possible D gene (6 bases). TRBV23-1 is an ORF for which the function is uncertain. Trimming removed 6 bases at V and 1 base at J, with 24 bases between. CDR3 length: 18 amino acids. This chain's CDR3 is CASRELLTGKGGNTEAFF. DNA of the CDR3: TGCGCCAGCAGAGAATTGCTGACGGGGAAGGGGGGGAACACTGAAGCTTTCTTT.

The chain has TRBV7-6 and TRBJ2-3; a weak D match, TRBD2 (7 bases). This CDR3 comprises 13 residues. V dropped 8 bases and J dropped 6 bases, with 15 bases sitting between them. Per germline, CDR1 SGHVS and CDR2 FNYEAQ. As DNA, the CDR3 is TGTGCCAGCGGCCGGGGGGCCATGGATACGCAGTATTTT. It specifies CASGRGAMDTQYF.

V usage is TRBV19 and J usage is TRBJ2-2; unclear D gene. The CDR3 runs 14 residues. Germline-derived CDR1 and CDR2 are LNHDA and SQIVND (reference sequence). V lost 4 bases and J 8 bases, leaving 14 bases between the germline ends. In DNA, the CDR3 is TGTGCCAGTAGTACTCAGCTCATAAGGGGGGAGCTGTTTTTT. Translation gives CASSTQLIRGELFF.

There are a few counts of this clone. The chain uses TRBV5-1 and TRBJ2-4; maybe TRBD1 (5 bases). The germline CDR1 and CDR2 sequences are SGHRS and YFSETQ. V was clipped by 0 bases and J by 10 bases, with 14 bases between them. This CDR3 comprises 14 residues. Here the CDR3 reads CASSLGTKSGIQYF. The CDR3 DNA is TGCGCCAGCAGCTTGGGGACAAAATCCGGGATTCAGTACTTC.

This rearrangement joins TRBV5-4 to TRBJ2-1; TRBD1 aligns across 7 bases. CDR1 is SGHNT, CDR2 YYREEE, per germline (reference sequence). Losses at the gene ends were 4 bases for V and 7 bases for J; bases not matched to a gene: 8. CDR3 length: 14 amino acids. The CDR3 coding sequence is TGTGCCAGCAGCATACGACAGGGAAGAAATGAGCAGTTCTTC. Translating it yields CASSIRQGRNEQFF.

The CDR3 DNA is TGTGCCAGCAGCTTAGCGGTGGGAGTTCGGGGCTATGGCTACACCTTC. Translation: CASSLAVGVRGYGYTF. The chain uses TRBV7-9 and TRBJ1-2; D is uncertain. Germline lookup yields CDR1 SEHNR and CDR2 FQNEAQ (reference sequence). The CDR3 is made up of 16 amino acids. V lost 0 bases and J lost 4, with 15 bases in between.

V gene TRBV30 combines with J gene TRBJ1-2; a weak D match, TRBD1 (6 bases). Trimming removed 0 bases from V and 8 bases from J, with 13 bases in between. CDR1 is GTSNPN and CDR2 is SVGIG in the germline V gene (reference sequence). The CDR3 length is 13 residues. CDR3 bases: TGTGCCTGGAGTGTCAGCCGGGGGCTAGGCTACACCTTC. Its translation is CAWSVSRGLGYTF.

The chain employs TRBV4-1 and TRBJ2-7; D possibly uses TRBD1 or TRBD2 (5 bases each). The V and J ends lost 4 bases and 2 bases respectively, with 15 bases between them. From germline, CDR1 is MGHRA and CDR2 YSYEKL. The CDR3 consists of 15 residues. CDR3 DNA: TGCGCCAGCAGCCCCTCTCCGGGACCTGCCTACGAGCAGTACTTC. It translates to CASSPSPGPAYEQYF.

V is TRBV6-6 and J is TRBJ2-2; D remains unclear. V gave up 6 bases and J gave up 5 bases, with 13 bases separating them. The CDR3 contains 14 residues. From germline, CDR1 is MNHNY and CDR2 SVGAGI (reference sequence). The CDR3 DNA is TGTGCCAGCAGCCAGCGACAAGGAACCGGGGAGCTGTTTTTT. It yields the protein CASSQRQGTGELFF.

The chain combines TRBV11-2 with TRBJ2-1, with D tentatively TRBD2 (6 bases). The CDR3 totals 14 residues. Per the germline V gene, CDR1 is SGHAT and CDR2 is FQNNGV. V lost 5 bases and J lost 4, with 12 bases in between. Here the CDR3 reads CASSPRTTYNEQFF. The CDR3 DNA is TGTGCCAGCAGCCCGAGGACTACTTACAATGAGCAGTTCTTC. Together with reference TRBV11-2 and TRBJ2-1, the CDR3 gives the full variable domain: EAGVAQSPRYKIIEKRQSVAFWCNPISGHATLYWYQQILGQGPKLLIQFQNNGVVDDSQLPKDRFSAERLKGVDSTLKIQPAKLEDSAVYLCASSPRTTYNEQFFGPGTRLTVL.

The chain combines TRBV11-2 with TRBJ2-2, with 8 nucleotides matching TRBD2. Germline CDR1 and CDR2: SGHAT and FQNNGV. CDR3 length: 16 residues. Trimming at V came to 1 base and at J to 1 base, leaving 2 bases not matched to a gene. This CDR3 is CASSLVRGENTGELFF. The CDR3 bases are TGTGCCAGCAGCTTAGTGCGGGGGGAGAACACCGGGGAGCTGTTTTTT.

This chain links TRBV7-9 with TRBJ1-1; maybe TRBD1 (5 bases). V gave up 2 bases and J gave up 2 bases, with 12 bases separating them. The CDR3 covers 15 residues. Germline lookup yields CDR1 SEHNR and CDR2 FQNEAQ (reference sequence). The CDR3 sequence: CASSLWADRNTEAFF. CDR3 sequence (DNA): TGTGCCAGCAGCTTATGGGCAGACAGAAACACTGAAGCTTTCTTT.